What follows is one TCR beta chain and its context. The sample belongs to a study of T cell changes during pregnancy in multiple sclerosis. Method: immunoSEQ multiplex PCR; TCRdb's copy keeps in-frame clones and lacks some. The table records fewer than 130,000 clones, about nine tenths of them present only once. Germline V CDR1 and CDR2: KGHSH, LQKENI. V dropped 1 base and J dropped 4; count of bases not matched to a gene: 4. CDR3 size: 16 residues. The TCR sequence derives from a female donor with multiple sclerosis, enrolled in a pregnancy study. The chain recombines TRBV18 with TRBJ2-1; 10 bases line up with TRBD2. Here the sequenced sample was peripheral blood, taken after pregnancy. Written as DNA, the CDR3 is TGTGCCAGCTCACCACTCAATAGCGGGGGGTACAATGAGCAGTTCTTC. Translation gives CASSPLNSGGYNEQFF.